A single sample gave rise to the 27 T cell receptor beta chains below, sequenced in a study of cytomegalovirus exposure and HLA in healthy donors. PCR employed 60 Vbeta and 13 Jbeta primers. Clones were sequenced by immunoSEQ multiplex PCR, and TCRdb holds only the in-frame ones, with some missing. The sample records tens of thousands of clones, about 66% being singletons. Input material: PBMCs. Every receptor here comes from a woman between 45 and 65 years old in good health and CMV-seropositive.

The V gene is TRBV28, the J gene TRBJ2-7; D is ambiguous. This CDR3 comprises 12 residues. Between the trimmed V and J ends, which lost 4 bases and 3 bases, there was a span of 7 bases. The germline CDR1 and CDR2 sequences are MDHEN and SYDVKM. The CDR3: CASSYRDYEQYF. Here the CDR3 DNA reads TGTGCCAGCAGTTATAGAGACTACGAGCAGTACTTC.

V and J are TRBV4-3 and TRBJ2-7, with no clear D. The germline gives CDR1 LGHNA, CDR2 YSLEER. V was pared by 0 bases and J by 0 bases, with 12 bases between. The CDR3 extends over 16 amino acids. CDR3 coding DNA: TGCGCCAGCAGCCAAGATGTATGGCTAGTCTCCTACGAGCAGTACTTC. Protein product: CASSQDVWLVSYEQYF.

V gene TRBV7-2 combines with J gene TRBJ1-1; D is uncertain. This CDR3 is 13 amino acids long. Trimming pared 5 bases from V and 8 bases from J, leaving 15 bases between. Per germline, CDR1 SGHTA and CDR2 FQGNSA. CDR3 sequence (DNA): TGTGCCAGCAGCATCGTTACCGACTGGGAAGCTTTCTTT. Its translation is CASSIVTDWEAFF. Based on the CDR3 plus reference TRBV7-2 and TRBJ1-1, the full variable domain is GAGVSQSPSNKVTEKGKDVELRCDPISGHTALYWYRQSLGQGLEFLIYFQGNSAPDKSGLPSDRFSAERTGGSVSTLTIQRTQQEDSAVYLCASSIVTDWEAFFGQGTRLTVV.

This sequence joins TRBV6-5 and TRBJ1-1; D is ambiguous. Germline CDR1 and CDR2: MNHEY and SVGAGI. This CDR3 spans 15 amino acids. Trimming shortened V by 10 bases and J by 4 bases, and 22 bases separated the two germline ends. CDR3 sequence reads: CATSTPLAEATEAFF. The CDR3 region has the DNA TGTGCCACCTCGACGCCCTTGGCAGAGGCCACTGAAGCTTTCTTT.

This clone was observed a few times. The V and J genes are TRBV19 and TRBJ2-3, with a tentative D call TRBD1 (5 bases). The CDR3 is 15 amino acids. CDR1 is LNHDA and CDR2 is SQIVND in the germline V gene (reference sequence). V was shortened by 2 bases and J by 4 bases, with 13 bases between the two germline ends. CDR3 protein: CASSIKGLGADTQYF. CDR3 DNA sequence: TGTGCCAGTAGTATAAAGGGGTTGGGCGCAGATACGCAGTATTTT.

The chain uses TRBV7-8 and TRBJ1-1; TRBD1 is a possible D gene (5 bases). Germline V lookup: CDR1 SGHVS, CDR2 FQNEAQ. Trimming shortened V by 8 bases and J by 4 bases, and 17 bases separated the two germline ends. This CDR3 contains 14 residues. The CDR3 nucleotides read TGTGCCAGCGGGAGGGGTCCTACGTTCACTGAAGCTTTCTTT. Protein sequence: CASGRGPTFTEAFF.

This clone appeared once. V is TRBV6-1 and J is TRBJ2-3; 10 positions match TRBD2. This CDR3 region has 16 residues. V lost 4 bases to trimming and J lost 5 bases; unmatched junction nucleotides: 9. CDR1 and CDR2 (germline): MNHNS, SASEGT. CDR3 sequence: CASSVLAGGGGDTQYF. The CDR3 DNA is TGTGCCAGCAGTGTATTAGCGGGGGGCGGGGGAGATACGCAGTATTTT.

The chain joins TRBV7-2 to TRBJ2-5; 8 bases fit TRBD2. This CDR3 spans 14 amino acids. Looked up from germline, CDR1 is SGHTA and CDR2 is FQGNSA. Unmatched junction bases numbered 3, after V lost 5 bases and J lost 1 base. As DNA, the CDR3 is TGTGCCAGCAGCCCCGGGGGGGCCCAAGAGACCCAGTACTTC. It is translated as CASSPGGAQETQYF.

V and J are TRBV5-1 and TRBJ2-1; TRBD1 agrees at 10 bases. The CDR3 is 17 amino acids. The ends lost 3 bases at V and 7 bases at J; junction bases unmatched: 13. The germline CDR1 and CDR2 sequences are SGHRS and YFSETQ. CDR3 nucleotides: TGCGCCAGCAGCTCCCTGATGGGACAGGGGATGGGGAATGAGCAGTTCTTC. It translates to CASSSLMGQGMGNEQFF. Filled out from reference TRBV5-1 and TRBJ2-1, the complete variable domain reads KAGVTQTPRYLIKTRGQQVTLSCSPISGHRSVSWYQQTPGQGLQFLFEYFSETQRNKGNFPGRFSGRQFSNSRSEMNVSTLELGDSALYLCASSSLMGQGMGNEQFFGPGTRLTVL.

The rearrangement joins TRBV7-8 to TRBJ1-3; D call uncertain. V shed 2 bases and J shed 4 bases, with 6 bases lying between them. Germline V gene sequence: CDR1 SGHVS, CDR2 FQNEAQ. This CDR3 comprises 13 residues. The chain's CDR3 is CASSLIQGNTIYF. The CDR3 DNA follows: TGTGCCAGCAGCTTAATACAGGGAAACACCATATATTTT.

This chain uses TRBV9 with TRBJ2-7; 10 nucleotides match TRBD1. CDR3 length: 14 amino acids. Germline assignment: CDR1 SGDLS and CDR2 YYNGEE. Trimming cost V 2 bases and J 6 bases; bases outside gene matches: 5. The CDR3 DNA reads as TGTGCCAGCAGCGTCCCCAGGACAGGGGGCGAGCAGTACTTC. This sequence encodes CASSVPRTGGEQYF.

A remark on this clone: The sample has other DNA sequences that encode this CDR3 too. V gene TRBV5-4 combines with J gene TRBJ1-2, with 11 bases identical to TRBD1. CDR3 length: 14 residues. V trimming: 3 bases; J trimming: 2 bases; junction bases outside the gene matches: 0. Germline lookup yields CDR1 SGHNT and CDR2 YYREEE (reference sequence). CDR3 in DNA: TGTGCCAGCAGCTGGGACAGGGGGAACTATGGCTACACCTTC. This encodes CASSWDRGNYGYTF. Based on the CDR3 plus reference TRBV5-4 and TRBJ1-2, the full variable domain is ETGVTQSPTHLIKTRGQQVTLRCSSQSGHNTVSWYQQALGQGPQFIFQYYREEENGRGNFPPRFSGLQFPNYSSELNVNALELDDSALYLCASSWDRGNYGYTFGSGTRLTVV.

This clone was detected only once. The CDR3 coding sequence is TGTGCCAGCAGCTCCGGGACTTCTAACTATGGCTACACCTTC. Its translation is CASSSGTSNYGYTF. V usage is TRBV7-8 and J usage is TRBJ1-2; a weak D match, TRBD1 (5 bases). The CDR3 spans 14 residues. Deletions cut 4 bases from V and 0 bases from J, with 9 bases between. Germline V gives CDR1 SGHVS, CDR2 FQNEAQ.

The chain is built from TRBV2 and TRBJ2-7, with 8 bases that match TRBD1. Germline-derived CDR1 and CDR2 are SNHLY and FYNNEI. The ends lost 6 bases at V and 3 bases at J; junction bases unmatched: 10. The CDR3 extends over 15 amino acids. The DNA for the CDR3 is TGTGCCAGCAGCGTCGACAGGGGCCTGTTCTACGAGCAGTACTTC. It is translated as CASSVDRGLFYEQYF.

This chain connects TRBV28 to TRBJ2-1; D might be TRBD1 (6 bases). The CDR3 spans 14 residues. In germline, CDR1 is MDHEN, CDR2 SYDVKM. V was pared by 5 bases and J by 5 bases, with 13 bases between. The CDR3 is CASSGPGQNNEQFF. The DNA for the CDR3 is TGTGCCAGCAGTGGTCCGGGACAAAACAATGAGCAGTTCTTC.

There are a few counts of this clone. The CDR3: CASSPRQGAYTF. The DNA of the CDR3 is TGTGCCAGCAGCCCTAGACAGGGTGCCTACACCTTC. J is TRBJ1-2 and V is TRBV2, with 7 bases fitting TRBD1. V shed 6 bases, J shed 10 bases, and the junction held 8 bases outside the gene matches. Germline CDR1 and CDR2: SNHLY and FYNNEI. The CDR3 has 12 amino acids.

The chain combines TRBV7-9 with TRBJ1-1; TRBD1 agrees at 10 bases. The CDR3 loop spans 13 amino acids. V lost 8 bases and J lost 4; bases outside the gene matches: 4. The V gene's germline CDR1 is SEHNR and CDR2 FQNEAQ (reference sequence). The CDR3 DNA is TGTGCCAGCTCCGGGACAGGGGTCACTGAAGCTTTCTTT. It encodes CASSGTGVTEAFF. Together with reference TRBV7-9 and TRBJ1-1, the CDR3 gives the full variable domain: DTGVSQNPRHKITKRGQNVTFRCDPISEHNRLYWYRQTLGQGPEFLTYFQNEAQLEKSRLLSDRFSAERPKGSFSTLEIQRTEQGDSAMYLCASSGTGVTEAFFGQGTRLTVV.

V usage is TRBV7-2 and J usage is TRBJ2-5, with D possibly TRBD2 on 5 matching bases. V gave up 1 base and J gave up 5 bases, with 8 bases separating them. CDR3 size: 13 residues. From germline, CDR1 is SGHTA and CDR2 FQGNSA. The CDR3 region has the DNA TGTGCCAGCAGCTTAGATAGCGCCGAGACCCAGTACTTC. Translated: CASSLDSAETQYF.

For the CDR3, the DNA is TGTGCCAGCAGCTCGGGACTAGCCACAGATACGCAGTATTTT. Translation: CASSSGLATDTQYF. The chain employs TRBV7-9 and TRBJ2-3, with 9 bases matching TRBD2. Trimming removed 4 bases from V and 2 bases from J; junction bases left unmatched: 1. Germline loops: CDR1 SEHNR, CDR2 FQNEAQ (reference sequence). The CDR3 is made up of 14 amino acids.

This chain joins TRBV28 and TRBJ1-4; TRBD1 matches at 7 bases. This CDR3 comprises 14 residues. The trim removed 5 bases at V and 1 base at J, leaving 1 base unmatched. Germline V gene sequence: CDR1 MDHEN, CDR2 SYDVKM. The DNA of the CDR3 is TGTGCCAGCAGTCGACAGGGAACTAATGAAAAACTGTTTTTT. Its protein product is CASSRQGTNEKLFF.

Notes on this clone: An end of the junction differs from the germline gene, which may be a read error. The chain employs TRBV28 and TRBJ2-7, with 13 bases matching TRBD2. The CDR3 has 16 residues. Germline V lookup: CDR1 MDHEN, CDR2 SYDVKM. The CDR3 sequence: CASSFHTSGGAYEQYF. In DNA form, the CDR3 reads TGTGCCAGCAGTTTCCATACTAGCGGGGGGGCCTATGAGCAGTACTTC.

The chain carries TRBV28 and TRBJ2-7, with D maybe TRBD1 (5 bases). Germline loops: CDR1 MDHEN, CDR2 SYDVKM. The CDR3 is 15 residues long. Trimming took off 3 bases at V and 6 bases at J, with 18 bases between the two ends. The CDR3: CASSFFSAGFGEQYF. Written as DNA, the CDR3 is TGTGCCAGCAGTTTTTTCTCGGCAGGGTTTGGCGAGCAGTACTTC.

As DNA, the CDR3 is TGTGCCAGCAGCCCAAATCCCACAGGGGGGGCCTACAATGAGCAGTTCTTC. It is translated as CASSPNPTGGAYNEQFF. The chain has TRBV7-3 and TRBJ2-1; maybe TRBD1 (8 bases). The CDR3 covers 17 residues. V shed 5 bases and J shed 2 bases, with 19 bases lying between them. Germline V gene lookup returns CDR1 SGHTA and CDR2 FQGTGA.

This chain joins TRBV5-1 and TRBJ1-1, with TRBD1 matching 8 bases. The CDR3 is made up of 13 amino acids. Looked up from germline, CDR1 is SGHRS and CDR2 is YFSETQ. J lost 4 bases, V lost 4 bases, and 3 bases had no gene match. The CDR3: CASSAQGATEAFF. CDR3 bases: TGCGCCAGCAGCGCTCAGGGGGCCACTGAAGCTTTCTTT.

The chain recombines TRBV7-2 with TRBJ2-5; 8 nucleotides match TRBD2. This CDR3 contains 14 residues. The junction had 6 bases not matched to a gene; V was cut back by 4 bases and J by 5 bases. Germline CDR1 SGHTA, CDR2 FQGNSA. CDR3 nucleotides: TGTGCCAGCAGCTCGGTAGCGGGGAGGGAGACCCAGTACTTC. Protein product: CASSSVAGRETQYF.

The CDR3 nucleotides read TGTGCCAGTAGCGACAGGGGTGAGGAGACCCAGTACTTC. This sequence encodes CASSDRGEETQYF. J is TRBJ2-5 and V is TRBV19, with 8 nucleotides matching TRBD1. J lost 5 bases, V lost 6 bases, and 5 bases had no gene match. The CDR3 is made up of 13 amino acids. Germline values: CDR1 LNHDA, CDR2 SQIVND (reference sequence).

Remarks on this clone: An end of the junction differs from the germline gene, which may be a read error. As DNA, the CDR3 is TGCAGCTTTGAGGTCGGGAACTATGGCTACACCTTC. Protein product: CSFEVGNYGYTF. V usage is TRBV29-1 and J usage is TRBJ1-2; D gene uncertain. The CDR3 consists of 12 residues. Germline CDR1 and CDR2: SQVTM and ANQGSEA.